This entry is about one TCR beta chain. Its antigen is still unknown. The record originates from a study of cytomegalovirus exposure and HLA in healthy donors. 13 Jbeta primers and 60 Vbeta primers were used for the PCR. TCRdb's table, derived via immunoSEQ multiplex PCR, lists solely in-frame clones and lacks some. This sample has roughly 110,000 clones, with over 75% found just once. General observations from the study: An apparent linkage of common viral pathogens to several of the most significant clusters emerged in a later analysis. When analyzed later, a missense DCLRE1C variant was found to be linked to TCR beta V- and J-gene trimming. When presence/absence was analysed, sequencing depth was taken to be roughly uniform across donors. The records held CMV serostatus as the only immune exposure information.

V lost 1 base to trimming and J lost 1 base; unmatched junction nucleotides: 1. CDR1 is MNHEY and CDR2 is SMNVEV in the germline V gene (reference sequence). CDR3 length equals 15 residues. The sequence derives from a woman younger than 45 in good health and CMV-seropositive. V is TRBV27 and J is TRBJ2-3; 8 bases align to TRBD2. Sequencing was done on a sample of PBMCs. As DNA, the CDR3 is TGTGCCAGCAGTTTATTGCGGGGGGGCACAGATACGCAGTATTTT. Protein sequence: CASSLLRGGTDTQYF.